A selection of T cell receptor beta chains follows, all from one sample in a study of technical replicates of blood from a few donors. This table comes from immunoSEQ multiplex PCR, and its TCRdb copy is limited to in-frame clones, with some not included. The table includes about 13,000 clones, approximately 95% detected once. Sequenced: PBMCs. Every receptor here comes from a human donor in good health. The conserved cysteine and the conserved F or W are not part of the CDR3 here. D genes are given only for firm matches.

CDR3: SVRLAGEADEQF; J: TRBJ2-1; V: TRBV29-1; D: TRBD2; length: 12
CDR3: ASSGSGTSGRDTQY; J: TRBJ2-3; V: TRBV7-6; D: TRBD2; length: 14
CDR3: ASSQDLSGRPDTQY; J: TRBJ2-3; V: TRBV4-2; D: TRBD2; length: 14
CDR3: ASKGQTGELF; J: TRBJ2-2; V: TRBV11-3; D: TRBD1; length: 10
CDR3: ASSATGFGEQF; J: TRBJ2-1; V: TRBV11-2; D: -; length: 11
CDR3: ASSLQGAPNQPQH; J: TRBJ1-5; V: TRBV18; D: TRBD1; length: 13
CDR3: ASSQDLVKTTGEQF; J: TRBJ2-1; V: TRBV4-2; D: -; length: 14
CDR3: ASSPWGGGELF; J: TRBJ2-2; V: TRBV7-2; D: TRBD2; length: 11
CDR3: AWTDGNYYGYT; J: TRBJ1-2; V: TRBV30; D: -; length: 11
CDR3: ASSPPASGVAGELF; J: TRBJ2-2; V: TRBV18; D: TRBD2; length: 14
CDR3: AWSAGLAGPGQF; J: TRBJ2-1; V: TRBV30; D: TRBD2; length: 12
CDR3: SVLRGTSTDTQY; J: TRBJ2-3; V: TRBV29-1; D: -; length: 12
CDR3: ASSVGGGNSETQY; J: TRBJ2-5; V: TRBV9; D: -; length: 13
CDR3: ASSEGRGGIDEQF; J: TRBJ2-1; V: TRBV2; D: -; length: 13
CDR3: ASSLPGTGVGEKLF; J: TRBJ1-4; V: TRBV28; D: TRBD1; length: 14
CDR3: SAGHGGTDTQY; J: TRBJ2-3; V: TRBV29-1; D: -; length: 11
CDR3: ASRTAGTQY; J: TRBJ2-3; V: TRBV6-1; D: -; length: 9
CDR3: ASSFGGDQPQH; J: TRBJ1-5; V: TRBV7-6; D: -; length: 11
CDR3: ASSLGVGGQNIQY; J: TRBJ2-4; V: TRBV7-3; D: TRBD1; length: 13
CDR3: ASSQGAAGKNTGELF; J: TRBJ2-2; V: TRBV4-2; D: -; length: 15
CDR3: ASREDRRDIQY; J: TRBJ2-4; V: TRBV27; D: TRBD1; length: 11
CDR3: ASIAGYGEQF; J: TRBJ2-1; V: TRBV6-1; D: -; length: 10
CDR3: AWSSGLAPTDTQY; J: TRBJ2-3; V: TRBV30; D: TRBD2; length: 13
CDR3: ASKDRNIRTSTDTQY; J: TRBJ2-3; V: TRBV5-1; D: -; length: 15
CDR3: ASSLFSGGSIQY; J: TRBJ2-4; V: TRBV7-2; D: TRBD1; length: 12
CDR3: ASRASGRGGELF; J: TRBJ2-2; V: TRBV6-1; D: TRBD2; length: 12
CDR3: ASSSTGTSGSNEQF; J: TRBJ2-1; V: TRBV2; D: TRBD2; length: 14
CDR3: ASSLELDQPQH; J: TRBJ1-5; V: TRBV5-1; D: -; length: 11
CDR3: ASSLGTHQETQY; J: TRBJ2-5; V: TRBV7-2; D: -; length: 12
CDR3: ASRRTSYEQY; J: TRBJ2-7; V: TRBV5-5; D: TRBD2; length: 10
CDR3: AWTFGTPGRAF; J: TRBJ1-1; V: TRBV30; D: -; length: 11
CDR3: ASSTRGDNQPQH; J: TRBJ1-5; V: TRBV19; D: -; length: 12
CDR3: ASSNPPGDYEQY; J: TRBJ2-7; V: TRBV7-3; D: -; length: 12
CDR3: ASSSLAVQGEQF; J: TRBJ2-1; V: TRBV7-9; D: TRBD2; length: 12
CDR3: ASGRGTSGPTGELF; J: TRBJ2-2; V: TRBV7-6; D: TRBD2; length: 14
CDR3: ASSLLRGQGASTGELF; J: TRBJ2-2; V: TRBV7-3; D: TRBD1; length: 16
CDR3: ASSKTERNGYT; J: TRBJ1-2; V: TRBV25-1; D: -; length: 11
CDR3: ARSRDNTEAF; J: TRBJ1-1; V: TRBV2; D: -; length: 10
CDR3: ASSPGLAGPTEQY; J: TRBJ2-7; V: TRBV27; D: TRBD2; length: 13
CDR3: ASRDSNYEQY; J: TRBJ2-7; V: TRBV5-1; D: -; length: 10
CDR3: ASATGQIRGAF; J: TRBJ1-1; V: TRBV19; D: TRBD1; length: 11
CDR3: ASKREWGSYNEQF; J: TRBJ2-1; V: TRBV6-5; D: TRBD2; length: 13
CDR3: ASSSGEGANVLT; J: TRBJ2-6; V: TRBV5-1; D: -; length: 12
CDR3: ASSPGTQGANEQF; J: TRBJ2-1; V: TRBV27; D: -; length: 13
CDR3: ASSRTGGLETQY; J: TRBJ2-5; V: TRBV6-1; D: TRBD1; length: 12
CDR3: ASSEGTDNEQF; J: TRBJ2-1; V: TRBV2; D: TRBD1; length: 11
CDR3: AWSHSQNIQY; J: TRBJ2-4; V: TRBV30; D: -; length: 10